This passage covers 2 T cell receptor beta chains from one sample sequenced in a study of technical replicates of blood from several donors. Method: immunoSEQ multiplex PCR; TCRdb's copy keeps in-frame clones and lacks some. The data hold 12,000 or so clones, with over 70% observed a single time. The sample comprised PBMCs. The receptors derive from a human donor in good health.

This clone has only a few counts. The chain recombines TRBV2 with TRBJ2-1, with 9 bases fitting TRBD2. The CDR3 is 15 amino acids. CDR1 SNHLY and CDR2 FYNNEI come from the germline V gene. Trimming at V came to 4 bases and at J to 8 bases, leaving 9 bases not matched to a gene. For the CDR3, the DNA is TGTGCCAGCAGTGGGAATAGCGGGAGAGGGTATGAGCAGTTCTTC. Protein sequence: CASSGNSGRGYEQFF.

V gene TRBV23-1 combines with J gene TRBJ1-5, with D possibly matching TRBD1 (5 bases). TRBV23-1 is treated as an ORF (open reading frame) with a function not yet certain. CDR3 length: 15 residues. Trimming took 6 bases from V and 1 from J, leaving 13 bases between them. The CDR3, as DNA: TGCGCCAGCAGAAGACCCCAGGGCAGCAATCAGCCCCAGCATTTT. This sequence encodes CASRRPQGSNQPQHF.